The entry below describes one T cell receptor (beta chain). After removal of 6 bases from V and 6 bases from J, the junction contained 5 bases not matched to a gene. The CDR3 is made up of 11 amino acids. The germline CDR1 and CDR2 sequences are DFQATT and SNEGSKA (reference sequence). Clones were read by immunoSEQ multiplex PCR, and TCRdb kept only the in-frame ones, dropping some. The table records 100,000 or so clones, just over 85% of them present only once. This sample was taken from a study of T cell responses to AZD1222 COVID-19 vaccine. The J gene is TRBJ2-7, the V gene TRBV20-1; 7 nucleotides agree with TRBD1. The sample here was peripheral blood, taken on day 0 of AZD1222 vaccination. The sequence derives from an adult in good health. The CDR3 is CSADRDGEQYF. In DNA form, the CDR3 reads TGCAGTGCCGACAGGGACGGCGAGCAGTACTTC.